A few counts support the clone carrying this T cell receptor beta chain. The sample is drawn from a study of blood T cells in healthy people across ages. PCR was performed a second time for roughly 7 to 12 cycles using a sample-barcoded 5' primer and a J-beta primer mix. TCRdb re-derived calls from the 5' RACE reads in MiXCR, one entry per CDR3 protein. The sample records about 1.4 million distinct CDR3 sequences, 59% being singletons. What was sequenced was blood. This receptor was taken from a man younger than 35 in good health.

CDR3 bases: TGCGCCAGCAGCTTGGCGGCGGCCGAAGAGACCCAGTACTTC. Protein product: CASSLAAAEETQYF. The chain couples TRBV5-1 to TRBJ2-5; D remains ambiguous. CDR1 is SGHRS, CDR2 YFSETQ, per germline. The CDR3 sequence is 14 residues long. The V and J ends lost 0 bases and 3 bases respectively, with 9 bases between them.